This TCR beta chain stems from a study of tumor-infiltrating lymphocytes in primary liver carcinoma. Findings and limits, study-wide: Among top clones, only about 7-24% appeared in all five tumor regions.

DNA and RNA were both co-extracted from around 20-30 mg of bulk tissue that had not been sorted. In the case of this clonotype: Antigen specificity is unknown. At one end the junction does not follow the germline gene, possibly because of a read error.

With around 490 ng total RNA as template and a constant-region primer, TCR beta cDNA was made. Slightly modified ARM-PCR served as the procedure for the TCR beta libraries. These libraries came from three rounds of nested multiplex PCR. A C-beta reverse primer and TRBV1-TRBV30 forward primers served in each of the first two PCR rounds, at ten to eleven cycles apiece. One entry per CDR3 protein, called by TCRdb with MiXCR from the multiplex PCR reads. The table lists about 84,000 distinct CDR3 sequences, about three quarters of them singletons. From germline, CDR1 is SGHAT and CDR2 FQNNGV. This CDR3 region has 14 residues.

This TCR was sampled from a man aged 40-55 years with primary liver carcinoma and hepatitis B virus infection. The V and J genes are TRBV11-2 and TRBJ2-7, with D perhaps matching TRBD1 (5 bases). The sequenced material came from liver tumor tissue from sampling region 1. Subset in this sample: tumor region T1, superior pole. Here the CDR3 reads CASSLTDGAYEEYF. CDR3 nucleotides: TGTGCCAGCAGCTTAACCGATGGGGCCTACGAGGAGTACTTC.